This TCR beta chain originates from a study of cytomegalovirus exposure and HLA in healthy donors. TCRdb's table, derived via immunoSEQ multiplex PCR, lists solely in-frame clones and lacks some. This table has under 250,000 clones, roughly 85% appearing once. The CDR3 is made up of 16 amino acids. Germline values: CDR1 SGHTA, CDR2 FQGNSA. With V trimmed by 4 bases and J by 9 bases, 12 bases remained unmatched. Sequencing was done on a sample of PBMCs. The V call is TRBV7-2, the J call TRBJ2-1, with 10 bases matching TRBD2. The sequence was obtained from a woman younger than 35 in good health and CMV-seronegative. As DNA, the CDR3 is TGTGCCAGCAGCTCCCCAGGGAGCGGGGGGGCCGGTGAGCAGTTCTTC. Protein sequence: CASSSPGSGGAGEQFF.